This TCR beta chain was identified in a study of response to subunit inactivated influenza vaccine. Findings and limits, study-wide: Every seasonal influenza vaccination brings in few new T cells, the authors suggested.

Of note for this clonotype: Its matching antigen is unknown.

TCRdb redid the calling of the RT-PCR reads with MiXCR, one entry per CDR3 protein. The sample records 300,000 to 350,000 distinct CDR3 sequences, 22% being singletons. CDR3 length equals 15 residues. Trimming at V came to 6 bases and at J to 9 bases, leaving 13 bases not matched to a gene. Germline V CDR1 and CDR2: DFQATT, SNEGSKA (reference sequence). This chain uses TRBV20-1 with TRBJ1-6, with 8 bases fitting TRBD1. The material sequenced was PBMCs from blood, taken approximately 22 months after vaccination. The receptor was isolated from a man aged 45 to 70 who received an inactivated influenza vaccine. Written as DNA, the CDR3 is TGCAGTGCCCTAATTTCCTCAGGGGGCACTTCACCCCTCCACTTT. Encoded protein: CSALISSGGTSPLHF.